Reported below is one TCR beta chain. Some clones are missing from TCRdb's copy, which holds only in-frame ones; the method was immunoSEQ multiplex PCR. The sample includes 210,000 or so clones, 90% to 95% of them seen just once. The entry originates in a study of T cell responses to AZD1222 COVID-19 vaccine. Trimming shortened V by 6 bases and J by 4 bases, and 10 bases separated the two germline ends. This CDR3 has 13 residues. The V gene's germline CDR1 is MNHEY and CDR2 SVGAGI. The chain links TRBV6-5 to TRBJ1-5; D unclear. The origin of this receptor is an adult in good health. Sequencing used peripheral blood, obtained on day 0 of MenACWY control vaccination. CDR3 in amino acids: CASRDQVNQPQHF. The CDR3 nucleotides are TGTGCCAGCAGGGACCAAGTTAATCAGCCCCAGCATTTT.